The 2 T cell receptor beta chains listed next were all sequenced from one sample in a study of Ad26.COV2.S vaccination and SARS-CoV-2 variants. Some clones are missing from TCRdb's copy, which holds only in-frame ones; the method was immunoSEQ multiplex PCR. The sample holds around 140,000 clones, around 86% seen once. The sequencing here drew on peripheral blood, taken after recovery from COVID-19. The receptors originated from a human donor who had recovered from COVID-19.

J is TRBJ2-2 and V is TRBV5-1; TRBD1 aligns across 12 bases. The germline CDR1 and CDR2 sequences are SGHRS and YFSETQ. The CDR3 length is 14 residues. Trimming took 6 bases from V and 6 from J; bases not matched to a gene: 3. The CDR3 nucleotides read TGCGCCAGCATAGGGACAGGGGGCTCCGGGGAGCTGTTTTTT. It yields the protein CASIGTGGSGELFF.

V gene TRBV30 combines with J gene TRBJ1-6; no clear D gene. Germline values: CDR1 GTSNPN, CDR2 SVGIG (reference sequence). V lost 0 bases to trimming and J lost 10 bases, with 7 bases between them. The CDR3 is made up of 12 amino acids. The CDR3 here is CAWSVLSSPLHF. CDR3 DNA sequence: TGTGCCTGGAGTGTCTTAAGCTCACCCCTCCACTTT.